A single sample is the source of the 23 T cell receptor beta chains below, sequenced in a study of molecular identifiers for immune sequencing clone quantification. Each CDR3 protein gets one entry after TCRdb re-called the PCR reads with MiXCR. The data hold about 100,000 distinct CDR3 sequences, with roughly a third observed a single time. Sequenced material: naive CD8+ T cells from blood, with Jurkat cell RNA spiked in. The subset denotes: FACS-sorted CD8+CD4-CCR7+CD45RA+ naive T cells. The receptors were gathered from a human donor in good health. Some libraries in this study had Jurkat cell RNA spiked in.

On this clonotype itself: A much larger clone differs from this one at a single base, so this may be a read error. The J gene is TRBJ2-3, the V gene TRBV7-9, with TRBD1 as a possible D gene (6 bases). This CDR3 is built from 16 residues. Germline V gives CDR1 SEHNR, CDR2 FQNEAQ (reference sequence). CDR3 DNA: TGTGCCAGCAGCCGCTTAATGACAGGACCCACAGATACGCTGTATTTT. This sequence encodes CASSRLMTGPTDTLYF.

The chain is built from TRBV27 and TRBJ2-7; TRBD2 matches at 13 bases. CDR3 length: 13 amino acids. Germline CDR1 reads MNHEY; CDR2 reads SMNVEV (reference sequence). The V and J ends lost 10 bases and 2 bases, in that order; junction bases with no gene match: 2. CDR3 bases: TGTGCCACCGGGACTAGCGGGACCTACGAGCAGTACTTC. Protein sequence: CATGTSGTYEQYF.

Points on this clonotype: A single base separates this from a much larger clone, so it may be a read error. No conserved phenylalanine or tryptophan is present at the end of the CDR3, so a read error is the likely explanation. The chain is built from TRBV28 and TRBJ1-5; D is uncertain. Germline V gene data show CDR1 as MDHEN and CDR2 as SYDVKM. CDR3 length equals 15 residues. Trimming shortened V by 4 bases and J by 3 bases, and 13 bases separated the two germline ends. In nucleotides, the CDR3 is TGTGCCAGCAGTTGGGGTCCGGGCTCCAATCAGCCCCAGCATATT. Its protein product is CASSWGPGSNQPQHI.

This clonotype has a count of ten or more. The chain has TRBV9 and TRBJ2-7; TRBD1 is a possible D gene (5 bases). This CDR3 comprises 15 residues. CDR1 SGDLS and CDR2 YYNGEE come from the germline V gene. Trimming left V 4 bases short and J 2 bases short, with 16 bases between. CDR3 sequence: CASSSGKVTPYEQYF. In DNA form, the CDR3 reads TGTGCCAGCAGCTCAGGGAAGGTTACTCCCTACGAGCAGTACTTC.

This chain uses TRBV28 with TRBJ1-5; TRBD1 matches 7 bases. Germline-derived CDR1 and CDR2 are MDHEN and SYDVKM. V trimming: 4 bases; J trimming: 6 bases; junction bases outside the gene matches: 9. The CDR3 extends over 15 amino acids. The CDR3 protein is CASSSPDRVSQPQHF. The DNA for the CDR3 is TGTGCCAGCAGTTCCCCCGACAGGGTAAGTCAGCCCCAGCATTTT.

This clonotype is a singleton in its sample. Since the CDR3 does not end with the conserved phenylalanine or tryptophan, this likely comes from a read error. CDR3 bases: TGTGCCAGCAGTCCCGACAGGGAGTGGAAAACTGAAGCTTTCTAT. Its translation: CASSPDREWKTEAFY. This chain uses TRBV6-6 with TRBJ1-1, with 7 bases fitting TRBD1. Germline V gene data show CDR1 as MNHNY and CDR2 as SVGAGI (reference sequence). V lost 5 bases, J lost 5 bases, and 11 bases stayed unmatched. CDR3 length: 15 amino acids.

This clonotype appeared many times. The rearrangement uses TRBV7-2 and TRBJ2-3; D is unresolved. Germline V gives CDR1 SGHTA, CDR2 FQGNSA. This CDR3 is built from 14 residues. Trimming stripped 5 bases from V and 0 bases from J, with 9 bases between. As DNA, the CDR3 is TGTGCCAGCAGCCCCACGGGCAGCACAGATACGCAGTATTTT. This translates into CASSPTGSTDTQYF.

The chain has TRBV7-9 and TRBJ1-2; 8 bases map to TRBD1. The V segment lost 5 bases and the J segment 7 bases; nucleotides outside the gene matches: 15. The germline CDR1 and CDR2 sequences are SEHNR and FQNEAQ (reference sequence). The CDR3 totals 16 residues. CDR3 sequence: CASSRNMGDRGFGYTF. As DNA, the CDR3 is TGTGCCAGCAGCCGAAATATGGGAGACAGGGGTTTTGGCTACACCTTC.

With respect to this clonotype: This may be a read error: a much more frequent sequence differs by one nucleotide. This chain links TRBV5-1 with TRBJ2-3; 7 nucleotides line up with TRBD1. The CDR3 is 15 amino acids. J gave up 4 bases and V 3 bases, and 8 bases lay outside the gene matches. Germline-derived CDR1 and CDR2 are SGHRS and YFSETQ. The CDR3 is CASSWAGGSADTQYF. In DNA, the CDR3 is TGCGCCAGCAGCTGGGCAGGGGGAAGCGCAGATACGCAGTATTTT.

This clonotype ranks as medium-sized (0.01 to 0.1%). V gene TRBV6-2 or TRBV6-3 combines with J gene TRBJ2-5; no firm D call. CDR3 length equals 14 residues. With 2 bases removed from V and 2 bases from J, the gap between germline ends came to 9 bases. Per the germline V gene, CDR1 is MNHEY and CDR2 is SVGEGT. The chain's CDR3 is CASSYQAEQETQYF. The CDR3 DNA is TGTGCCAGCAGTTACCAGGCAGAACAAGAGACCCAGTACTTC.

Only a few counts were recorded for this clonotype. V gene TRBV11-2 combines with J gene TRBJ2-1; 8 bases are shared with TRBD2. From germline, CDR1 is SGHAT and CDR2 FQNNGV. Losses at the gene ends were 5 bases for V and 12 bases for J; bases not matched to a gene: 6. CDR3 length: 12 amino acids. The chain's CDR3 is CASSARGGGQFF. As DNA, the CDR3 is TGTGCCAGCAGCGCCCGGGGGGGCGGGCAGTTCTTC.

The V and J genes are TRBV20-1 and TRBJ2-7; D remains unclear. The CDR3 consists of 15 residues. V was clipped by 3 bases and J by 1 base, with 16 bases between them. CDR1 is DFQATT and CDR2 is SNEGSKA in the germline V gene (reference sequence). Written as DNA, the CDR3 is TGCAGTGCTAGTCCCCAGAGCTACGAGTCCTACGAGCAGTACTTC. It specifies CSASPQSYESYEQYF.

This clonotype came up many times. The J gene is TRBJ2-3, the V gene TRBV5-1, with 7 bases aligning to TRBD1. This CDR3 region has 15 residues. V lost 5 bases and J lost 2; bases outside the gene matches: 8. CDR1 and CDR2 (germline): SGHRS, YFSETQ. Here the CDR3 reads CASRAGTADTDTQYF. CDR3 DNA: TGCGCCAGCAGGGCCGGGACAGCGGACACAGATACGCAGTATTTT.

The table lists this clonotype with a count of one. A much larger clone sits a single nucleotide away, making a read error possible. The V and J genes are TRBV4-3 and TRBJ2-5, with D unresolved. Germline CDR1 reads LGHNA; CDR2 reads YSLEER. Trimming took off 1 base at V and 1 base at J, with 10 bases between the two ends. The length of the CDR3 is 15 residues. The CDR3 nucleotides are TGCGCCAGCAGCCAAGCTCGCGGCCGCCAAGAGACCCAGTACTTC. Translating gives CASSQARGRQETQYF.

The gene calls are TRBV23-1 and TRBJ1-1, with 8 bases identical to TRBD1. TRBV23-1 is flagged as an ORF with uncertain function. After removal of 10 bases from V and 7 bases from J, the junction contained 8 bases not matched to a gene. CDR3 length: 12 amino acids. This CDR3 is CAKRQGSNEAFF. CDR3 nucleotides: TGCGCCAAGAGACAGGGGTCCAATGAAGCTTTCTTT.

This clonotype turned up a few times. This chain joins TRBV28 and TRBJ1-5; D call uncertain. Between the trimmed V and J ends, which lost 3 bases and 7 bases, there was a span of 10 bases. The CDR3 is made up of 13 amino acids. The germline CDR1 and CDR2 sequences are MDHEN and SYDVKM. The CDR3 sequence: CASSLEFAQPQHF. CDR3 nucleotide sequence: TGTGCCAGCAGTTTGGAGTTTGCGCAGCCCCAGCATTTT.

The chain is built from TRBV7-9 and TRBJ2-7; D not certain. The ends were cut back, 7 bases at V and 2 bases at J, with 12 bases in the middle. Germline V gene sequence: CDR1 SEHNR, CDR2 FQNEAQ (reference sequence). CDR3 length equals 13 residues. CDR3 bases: TGTGCCAGCACCGAACGGTACCCCTACGAGCAGTACTTC. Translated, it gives CASTERYPYEQYF.

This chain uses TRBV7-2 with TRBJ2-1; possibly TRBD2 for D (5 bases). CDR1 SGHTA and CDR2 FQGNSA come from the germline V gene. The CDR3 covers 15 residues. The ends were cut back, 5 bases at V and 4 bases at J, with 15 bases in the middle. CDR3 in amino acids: CASSLKPGFYNEQFF. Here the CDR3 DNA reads TGTGCCAGCAGCCTAAAACCGGGGTTTTACAATGAGCAGTTCTTC.

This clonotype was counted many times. The chain's CDR3 is CASSAPTGGRTGELFF. The CDR3 coding sequence is TGTGCCAGCAGCGCCCCGACAGGGGGCCGAACCGGGGAGCTGTTTTTT. The rearrangement joins TRBV9 to TRBJ2-2, with TRBD1 matching 10 bases. Trimming removed 3 bases from V and 5 bases from J; junction bases left unmatched: 7. Germline loops: CDR1 SGDLS, CDR2 YYNGEE. The CDR3 length is 16 residues.

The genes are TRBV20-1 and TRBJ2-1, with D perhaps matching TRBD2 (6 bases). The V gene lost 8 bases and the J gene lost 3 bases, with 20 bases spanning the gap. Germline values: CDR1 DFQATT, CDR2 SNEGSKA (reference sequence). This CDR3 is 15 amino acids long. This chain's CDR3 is CSSGSESGLYNEQFF. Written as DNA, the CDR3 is TGCAGTTCAGGGAGTGAGAGCGGGCTCTACAATGAGCAGTTCTTC.

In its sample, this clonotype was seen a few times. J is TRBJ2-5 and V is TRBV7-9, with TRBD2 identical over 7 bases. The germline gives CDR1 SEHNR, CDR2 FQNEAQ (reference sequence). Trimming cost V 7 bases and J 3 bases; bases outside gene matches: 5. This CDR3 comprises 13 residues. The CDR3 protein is CASTRLAEETQYF. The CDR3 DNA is TGTGCCAGCACCCGCCTAGCGGAAGAGACCCAGTACTTC.

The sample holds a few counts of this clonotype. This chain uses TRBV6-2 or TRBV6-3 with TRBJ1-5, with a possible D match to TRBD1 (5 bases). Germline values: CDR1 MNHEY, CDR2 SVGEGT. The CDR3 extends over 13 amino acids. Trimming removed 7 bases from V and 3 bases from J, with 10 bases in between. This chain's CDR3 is CASTDSINQPQHF. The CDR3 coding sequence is TGTGCCAGCACCGACAGTATCAATCAGCCCCAGCATTTT.

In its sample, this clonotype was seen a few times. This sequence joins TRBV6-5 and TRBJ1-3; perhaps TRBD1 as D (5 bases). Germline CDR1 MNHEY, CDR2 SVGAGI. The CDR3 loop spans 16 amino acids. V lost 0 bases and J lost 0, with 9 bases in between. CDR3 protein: CASSYSAGRSGNTIYF. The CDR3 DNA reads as TGTGCCAGCAGTTACTCTGCAGGGCGCTCTGGAAACACCATATATTTT.